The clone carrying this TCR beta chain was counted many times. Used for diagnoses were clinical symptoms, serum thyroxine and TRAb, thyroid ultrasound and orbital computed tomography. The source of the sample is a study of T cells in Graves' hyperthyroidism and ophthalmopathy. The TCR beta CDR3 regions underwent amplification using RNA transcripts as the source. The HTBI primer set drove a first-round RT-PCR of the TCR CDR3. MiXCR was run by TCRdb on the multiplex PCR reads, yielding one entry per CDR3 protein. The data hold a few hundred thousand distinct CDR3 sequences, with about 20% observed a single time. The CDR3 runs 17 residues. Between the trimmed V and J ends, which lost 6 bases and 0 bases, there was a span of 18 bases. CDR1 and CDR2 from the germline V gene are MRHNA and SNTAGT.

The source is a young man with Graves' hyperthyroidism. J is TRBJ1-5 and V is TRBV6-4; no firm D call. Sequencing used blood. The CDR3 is CASRTYAFPYSNQPQHF. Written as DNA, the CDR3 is TGTGCCAGCAGGACCTACGCGTTCCCTTATAGCAATCAGCCCCAGCATTTT.